The 5 T cell receptor beta chains below were found in one sample sequenced in a study of cytomegalovirus exposure and HLA in healthy donors. The PCR used 60 Vbeta and 13 Jbeta primers. Profiled with immunoSEQ multiplex PCR; TCRdb holds only in-frame clones, not every one. The sample holds around 140,000 clones, about 80% seen once. Material: PBMCs. The receptors originated from a woman aged 55-70 years in good health and CMV-seropositive.

The chain couples TRBV15 to TRBJ1-2; possibly TRBD1 for D (5 bases). CDR1 and CDR2 from the germline V gene are LNHNV and YYDKDF (reference sequence). Trimming removed 3 bases from V and 5 bases from J, with 7 bases in between. This CDR3 is 12 amino acids long. The CDR3 sequence: CATSREGYGYTF. In nucleotides, the CDR3 is TGTGCCACCAGCAGGGAGGGGTATGGCTACACCTTC.

The DNA for the CDR3 is TGTGCCAGCAGCCGCCTGACAGGTTTGTACGAGCAGTACTTC. It yields the protein CASSRLTGLYEQYF. The J gene is TRBJ2-5, the V gene TRBV7-8, with D possibly being TRBD1 (6 bases). The DNA end is a closer match to TRBJ2-7, so the J assignment may be wrong. The V gene's germline CDR1 is SGHVS and CDR2 FQNEAQ. This CDR3 has 14 residues.

This clone was observed a handful of times. The J gene is TRBJ2-7, the V gene TRBV5-1; the match to TRBD2 covers 7 bases. This CDR3 spans 14 amino acids. Losses at the gene ends were 7 bases for V and 2 bases for J; bases not matched to a gene: 9. The V gene's germline CDR1 is SGHRS and CDR2 YFSETQ. The CDR3 here is CASSLGGKAYEQYF. CDR3 DNA sequence: TGCGCCAGCTCATTGGGGGGGAAAGCCTACGAGCAGTACTTC.

This clone showed up just once. This chain links TRBV30 with TRBJ2-3, with D tentatively TRBD2 (5 bases). The CDR3 contains 15 residues. The germline gives CDR1 GTSNPN, CDR2 SVGIG (reference sequence). The V gene lost 5 bases and the J gene lost 3 bases, with 18 bases spanning the gap. CDR3 in amino acids: CAWDNARVETDTQYF. CDR3 DNA: TGTGCCTGGGATAATGCGAGGGTAGAGACAGATACGCAGTATTTT.

The chain joins TRBV7-8 to TRBJ1-4; D remains ambiguous. In germline, CDR1 is SGHVS, CDR2 FQNEAQ. Trimming left V 4 bases short and J 0 bases short, with 15 bases between. The CDR3 extends over 17 amino acids. The CDR3 region has the DNA TGTGCCAGCAGCTCCCCCTCAGGAACACCAACTAATGAAAAACTGTTTTTT. It yields the protein CASSSPSGTPTNEKLFF.